Here is one T cell receptor beta chain with its context. Its specificity is unknown. TCRdb re-called the reads with MiXCR, one entry per CDR3 protein. Here the sample spans roughly 920,000 distinct CDR3 sequences, roughly 30% being singletons. The data stem from a study of T cell repertoires in cytomegalovirus infection. Germline V CDR1 and CDR2: SGHVS, FNYEAQ. The length of the CDR3 is 14 residues. The V gene end was trimmed by 5 bases and the J gene end by 2 bases; junction bases not matched to a gene: 6. The chain combines TRBV7-6 with TRBJ2-7; TRBD1 aligns across 7 bases. This sequence was found in a human donor in good health (CMV status not recorded). Some clones in this sample may be carry-over from other donors' samples. Sequencing was performed on cultured CD8+ T cells from PBMCs, taken from culture after CMV antigen stimulation. Here the CDR3 reads CASSPGQSTYEQYF. DNA for the CDR3: TGTGCCAGCAGCCCGGGACAGTCCACCTACGAGCAGTACTTC.